These T cell receptor beta chains were read from a single sample in a study of shared clonotypes between healthy human individuals. The method was immunoSEQ multiplex PCR; TCRdb's version includes in-frame clones alone and lacks a portion of them. The sample contains more than 2 million clones, 95% of which appear only once. The sequencing input was naive CD4+ T cells sorted from blood. The receptors shown here come from a man between 18 and 35 years old in good health. Each CDR3 is given with its conserved first and last residue. The D gene is left open where the match is weak. Clone size appears in some rows only: once, few, many, or a class for an expanded clone.

.	.	TRBV5-4	TRBJ1-1	CASRAGTVNTEAFF	TGTGCCAGCAGGGCCGGGACGGTGAACACTGAAGCTTTCTTT
TRBD2	.	TRBV6-1	TRBJ2-4	CASSEQTSGDIAKNIQYF	TGTGCCAGCAGTGAACAGACTAGCGGGGATATAGCCAAAAACATTCAGTACTTC
TRBD1	.	TRBV28	TRBJ1-1	CASSETGGFSEAFF	TGTGCCAGCAGTGAGACAGGGGGTTTTTCTGAAGCTTTCTTT
.	.	TRBV28	TRBJ2-2	CASSSPAVTGELFF	TGTGCCAGCAGTTCTCCGGCTGTCACCGGGGAGCTGTTTTTT
.	.	TRBV11-2	TRBJ1-3	CASKKDRSAGNTIYF	TGTGCCAGCAAAAAAGACAGGAGCGCTGGAAACACCATATATTTT
.	.	TRBV7-2	TRBJ1-2	CASSPPKGANYGYTF	TGTGCCAGCAGCCCCCCTAAGGGGGCTAACTATGGCTACACCTTC
.	.	TRBV21-1	TRBJ2-7	CASSKKRELSYEQYF	TGTGCCAGCAGCAAAAAGCGGGAGTTGTCCTACGAGCAGTACTTC
.	.	TRBV5-6	TRBJ2-7	CASSYRGTGPFEQYF	TGTGCCAGCAGCTATAGGGGCACGGGTCCCTTCGAGCAGTACTTC
.	.	TRBV9	TRBJ1-5	CASSPRESDPGPQHF	TGTGCCAGCAGCCCACGGGAGTCCGACCCGGGGCCCCAGCATTTT
.	.	TRBV6-1	TRBJ2-3	CASSAQGATTDTQYF	TGTGCCAGCAGTGCCCAGGGAGCCACCACAGATACGCAGTATTTT
.	.	TRBV18	TRBJ1-1	CASSPLEGITEAFF	TGTGCCAGCTCACCGCTGGAGGGTATCACTGAAGCTTTCTTT
.	.	TRBV27	TRBJ1-2	CASSLSWGGHGYTF	TGTGCCAGCAGTTTATCGTGGGGAGGGCATGGCTACACCTTC
.	.	TRBV30	TRBJ2-1	CAWNSDSPLNEQFF	TGTGCCTGGAATTCGGACTCCCCCCTCAATGAGCAGTTCTTC
.	.	TRBV9	TRBJ1-2	CASSGAGANYGYTF	TGTGCCAGCAGCGGTGCTGGAGCTAACTATGGCTACACCTTC
TRBD2	.	TRBV29-1	TRBJ2-3	CSSWTSGTDTQYF	TGCAGCTCCTGGACTAGCGGCACAGATACGCAGTATTTT
.	.	TRBV28	TRBJ2-2	CASSSNIGGELFF	TGTGCCAGCAGTTCCAATATCGGCGGGGAGCTGTTTTTT
.	once	TRBV6-1	TRBJ2-2	CASSGRATGELFF	TGTGCCAGCAGTGGCAGGGCCACCGGGGAGCTGTTTTTT
TRBD1	.	TRBV4-1	TRBJ1-1	CASSQDGPGLGQGVGKAFF	TGCGCCAGCAGCCAAGACGGCCCAGGTTTGGGACAGGGGGTTGGGAAAGCTTTCTTT
TRBD2	few	TRBV25-1	TRBJ2-7	CASSALAGAYEQYF	TGTGCCAGCAGTGCCCTAGCGGGGGCCTACGAGCAGTACTTC
.	.	TRBV28	TRBJ2-7	CASSLNSLGSYEQYF	TGTGCCAGCAGTTTAAACAGCCTCGGCTCCTACGAGCAGTACTTC
TRBD2	.	TRBV4-3	TRBJ2-4	CASSPALSGGENIQYF	TGCGCCAGCAGCCCTGCTCTTAGCGGGGGTGAAAACATTCAGTACTTC
TRBD1	few	TRBV6-4	TRBJ1-2	CASKRTGSNYGYTF	TGTGCCAGCAAACGGACAGGGTCGAACTATGGCTACACCTTC
TRBD1	once	TRBV4-3	TRBJ2-7	CASSLRGTGVDEQYF	TGCGCCAGCAGCCTAAGAGGGACAGGGGTGGACGAGCAGTACTTC
TRBD2	.	TRBV5-4	TRBJ2-7	CASSGEGRYEQYF	TGTGCCAGCAGCGGGGAGGGACGGTACGAGCAGTACTTC
.	.	TRBV25-1	TRBJ1-1	CASSRAGLGVTNTEAFF	TGTGCCAGCAGCCGGGCCGGTTTGGGGGTCACGAACACTGAAGCTTTCTTT
.	.	TRBV18	TRBJ2-5	CASSPGSGEETQYF	TGTGCCAGCTCACCAGGGTCAGGGGAAGAGACCCAGTACTTC
.	.	TRBV28	TRBJ1-1	CASSFWGRTNTEAFF	TGTGCCAGCAGTTTTTGGGGCAGAACGAACACTGAAGCTTTCTTT
.	.	TRBV7-2	TRBJ1-1	CASSLRATEAFF	TGTGCCAGCTCCCTAAGGGCAACCGAAGCTTTCTTT
.	.	TRBV4-1	TRBJ1-1	CASSQDYTAWAGSNTEAFF	TGCGCCAGCAGCCAAGATTACACGGCATGGGCAGGCTCGAACACTGAAGCTTTCTTT
.	.	TRBV4-1	TRBJ1-6	CASSRRGGNSPLHF	TGCGCCAGCAGCCGACGCGGGGGTAATTCACCCCTCCACTTT
.	.	TRBV28	TRBJ1-1	CASRLGAGAFF	TGTGCCAGCCGCCTTGGAGCCGGAGCTTTCTTT
TRBD1	.	TRBV9	TRBJ1-2	CASSPEGQGYGYTF	TGTGCCAGCAGCCCAGAAGGACAGGGCTATGGCTACACCTTC
TRBD1	.	TRBV27	TRBJ2-7	CASSPRDRGGEQYF	TGTGCCAGCAGTCCCCGGGACAGGGGAGGAGAGCAGTACTTC
.	.	TRBV5-1	TRBJ2-3	CASSLLDTQYF	TGCGCCAGCAGTTTGTTGGATACGCAGTATTTT
TRBD1	.	TRBV28	TRBJ1-6	CASSFPRGTDGSPLHF	TGTGCCAGCAGTTTCCCCAGGGGGACAGACGGGTCACCCCTCCACTTT
.	.	TRBV7-8	TRBJ1-5	CASSLQAGNNQPQHF	TGTGCCAGCAGCTTACAAGCGGGAAACAATCAGCCCCAGCATTTT
TRBD2	.	TRBV25-1	TRBJ2-5	CASMAGGGETQYF	TGTGCCAGCATGGCGGGGGGCGGGGAGACCCAGTACTTC
.	.	TRBV19	TRBJ1-2	CASSIAPIYGYTF	TGTGCCAGTAGTATAGCGCCGATCTATGGCTACACCTTC
.	.	TRBV5-1	TRBJ2-1	CASSLGAGSYNEQFF	TGCGCCAGCAGCTTGGGTGCCGGTTCCTACAATGAGCAGTTCTTC
.	.	TRBV4-1	TRBJ1-5	CASSQEPPRQYSNQPQHF	TGCGCCAGCAGCCAAGAGCCCCCAAGACAGTATAGCAATCAGCCCCAGCATTTT
.	.	TRBV12-5	TRBJ2-7	CASGLAPGSPYEQYF	TGTGCTAGTGGTTTGGCCCCTGGTAGTCCCTACGAGCAGTACTTC
TRBD2	.	TRBV4-2	TRBJ2-3	CASSRLLAGGSSGDTQYF	TGTGCCAGCAGCCGCTTACTAGCGGGGGGTTCCTCGGGGGATACGCAGTATTTT